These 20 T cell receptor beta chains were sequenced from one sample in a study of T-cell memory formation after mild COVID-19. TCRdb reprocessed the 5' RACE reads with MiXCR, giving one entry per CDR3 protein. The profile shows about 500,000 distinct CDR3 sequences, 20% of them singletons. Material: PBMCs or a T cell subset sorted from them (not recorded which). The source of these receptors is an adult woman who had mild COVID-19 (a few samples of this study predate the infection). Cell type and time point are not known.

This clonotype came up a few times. In DNA form, the CDR3 reads TGTGCCAGCAGCACGGGGGGCCTGGAGACCCAGTACTTC. Its protein product is CASSTGGLETQYF. The rearrangement links TRBV7-3 to TRBJ2-5; D is perhaps TRBD2 (7 bases). Germline V gene lookup returns CDR1 SGHTA and CDR2 FQGTGA. Trimming stripped 5 bases from V and 5 bases from J, with 12 bases between. The CDR3 spans 13 residues.

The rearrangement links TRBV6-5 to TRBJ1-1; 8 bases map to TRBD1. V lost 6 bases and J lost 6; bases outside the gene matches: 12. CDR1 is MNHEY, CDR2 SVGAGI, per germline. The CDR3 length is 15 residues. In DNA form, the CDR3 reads TGTGCCAGCAGCAACGACAGGGGTGTGTTGTCTGAAGCTTTCTTT. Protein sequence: CASSNDRGVLSEAFF.

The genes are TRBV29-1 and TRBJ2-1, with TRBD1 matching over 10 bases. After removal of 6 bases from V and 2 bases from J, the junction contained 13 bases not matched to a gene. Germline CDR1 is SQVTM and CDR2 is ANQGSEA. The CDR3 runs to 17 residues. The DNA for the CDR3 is TGCAGCGTGGGTTTTCCTTCCGGGACAGGGGCCTACAATGAGCAGTTCTTC. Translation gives CSVGFPSGTGAYNEQFF.

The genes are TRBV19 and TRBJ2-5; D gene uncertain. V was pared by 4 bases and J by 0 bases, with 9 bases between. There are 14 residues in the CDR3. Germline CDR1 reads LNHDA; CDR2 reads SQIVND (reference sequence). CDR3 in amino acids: CASSTGRYQETQYF. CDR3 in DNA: TGTGCCAGTAGTACAGGACGGTACCAAGAGACCCAGTACTTC.

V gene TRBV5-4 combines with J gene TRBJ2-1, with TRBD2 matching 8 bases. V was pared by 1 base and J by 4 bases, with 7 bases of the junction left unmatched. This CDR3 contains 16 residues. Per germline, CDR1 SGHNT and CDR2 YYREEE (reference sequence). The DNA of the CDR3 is TGTGCCAGCAGCTTGCCTCCGACTAGCGCGTACAATGAGCAGTTCTTC. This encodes CASSLPPTSAYNEQFF.

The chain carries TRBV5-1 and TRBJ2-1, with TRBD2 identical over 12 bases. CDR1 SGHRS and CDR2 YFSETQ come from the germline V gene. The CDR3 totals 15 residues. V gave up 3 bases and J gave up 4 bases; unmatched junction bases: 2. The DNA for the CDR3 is TGCGCCAGCAGCTCGACTAGCGGGGGATACAATGAGCAGTTCTTC. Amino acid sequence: CASSSTSGGYNEQFF.

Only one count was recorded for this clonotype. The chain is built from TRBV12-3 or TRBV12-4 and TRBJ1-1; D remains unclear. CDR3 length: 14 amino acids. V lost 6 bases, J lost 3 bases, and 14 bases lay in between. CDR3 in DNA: TGTGCCAGCAGAAGAGCGGTCTGGGACACTGAAGCTTTCTTT. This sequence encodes CASRRAVWDTEAFF.

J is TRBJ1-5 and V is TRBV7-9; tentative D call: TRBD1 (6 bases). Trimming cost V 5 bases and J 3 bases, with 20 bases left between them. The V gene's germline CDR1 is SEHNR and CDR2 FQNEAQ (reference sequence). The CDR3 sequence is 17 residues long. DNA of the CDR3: TGTGCCAGCAGCCCCATCCCCATCGGACAGATCAATCAGCCCCAGCATTTT. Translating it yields CASSPIPIGQINQPQHF.

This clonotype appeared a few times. The chain's CDR3 is CASSVLAGATDTQYF. The DNA of the CDR3 is TGTGCCAGCAGCGTACTAGCGGGAGCCACAGATACGCAGTATTTT. The V call is TRBV3-1, the J call TRBJ2-3; 11 positions match TRBD2. This CDR3 has 15 amino acids. The ends lost 5 bases at V and 2 bases at J; junction bases unmatched: 3. Germline V gene lookup returns CDR1 LGHDT and CDR2 YNNKEL (reference sequence).

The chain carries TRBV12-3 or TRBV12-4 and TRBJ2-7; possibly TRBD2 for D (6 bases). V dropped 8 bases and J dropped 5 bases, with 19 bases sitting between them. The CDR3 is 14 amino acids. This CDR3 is CASSNTRGYDEQYF. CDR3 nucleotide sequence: TGTGCCAGCTCCAATACCCGGGGGTATGACGAGCAGTACTTC.

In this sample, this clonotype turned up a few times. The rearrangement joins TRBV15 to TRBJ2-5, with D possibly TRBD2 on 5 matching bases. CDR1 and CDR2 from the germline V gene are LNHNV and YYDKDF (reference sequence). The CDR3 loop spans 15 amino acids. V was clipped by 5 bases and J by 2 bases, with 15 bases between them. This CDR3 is CATSPRTGSQETQYF. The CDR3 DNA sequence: TGTGCCACCAGCCCCCGGACTGGATCGCAAGAGACCCAGTACTTC.

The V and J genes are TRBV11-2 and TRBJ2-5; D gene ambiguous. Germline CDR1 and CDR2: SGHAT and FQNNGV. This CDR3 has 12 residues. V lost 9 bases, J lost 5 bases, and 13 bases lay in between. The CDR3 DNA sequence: TGTGCCAGGATCAGGTTCGGGGAGACCCAGTACTTC. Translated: CARIRFGETQYF. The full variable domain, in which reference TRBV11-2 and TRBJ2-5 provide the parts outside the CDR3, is EAGVAQSPRYKIIEKRQSVAFWCNPISGHATLYWYQQILGQGPKLLIQFQNNGVVDDSQLPKDRFSAERLKGVDSTLKIQPAKLEDSAVYLCARIRFGETQYFGPGTRLLVL.

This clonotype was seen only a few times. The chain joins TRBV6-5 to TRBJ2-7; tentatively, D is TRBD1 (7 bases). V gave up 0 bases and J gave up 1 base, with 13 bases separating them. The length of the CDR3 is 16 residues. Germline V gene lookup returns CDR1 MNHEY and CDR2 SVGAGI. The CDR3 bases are TGTGCCAGCAGTTACTCGATCAGGGGGGCATCCTACGAGCAGTACTTC. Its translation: CASSYSIRGASYEQYF.

The CDR3 nucleotides are TGTGCCACCAGTGAGCGCGACAGTCCCATCGGCGAGCAGTACTTC. This sequence encodes CATSERDSPIGEQYF. This chain connects TRBV24-1 to TRBJ2-7, with D possibly TRBD1 on 5 matching bases. V was pared by 4 bases and J by 6 bases, with 18 bases between. From germline, CDR1 is KGHDR and CDR2 SFDVKD. The CDR3 is 15 residues long.

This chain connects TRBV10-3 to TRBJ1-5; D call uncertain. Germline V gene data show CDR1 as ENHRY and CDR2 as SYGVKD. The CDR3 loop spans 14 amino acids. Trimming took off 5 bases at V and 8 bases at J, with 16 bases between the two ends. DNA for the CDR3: TGTGCCATCAGTACTTCTGGAACGGCCGAGCCCCAGCATTTT. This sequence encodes CAISTSGTAEPQHF.

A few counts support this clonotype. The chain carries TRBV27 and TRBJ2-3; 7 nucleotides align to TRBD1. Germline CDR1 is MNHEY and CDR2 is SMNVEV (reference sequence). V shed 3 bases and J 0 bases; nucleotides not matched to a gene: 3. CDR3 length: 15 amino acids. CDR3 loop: CASSFDRVSTDTQYF. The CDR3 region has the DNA TGTGCCAGCAGTTTTGACAGGGTGAGCACAGATACGCAGTATTTT.

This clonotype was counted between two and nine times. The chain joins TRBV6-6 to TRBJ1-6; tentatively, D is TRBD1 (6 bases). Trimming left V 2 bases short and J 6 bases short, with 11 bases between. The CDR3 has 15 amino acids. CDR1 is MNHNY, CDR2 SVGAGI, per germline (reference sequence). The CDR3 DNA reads TGTGCCAGCAGTTACATACAGGGTGGTAATTCACCCCTCCACTTT. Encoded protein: CASSYIQGGNSPLHF.

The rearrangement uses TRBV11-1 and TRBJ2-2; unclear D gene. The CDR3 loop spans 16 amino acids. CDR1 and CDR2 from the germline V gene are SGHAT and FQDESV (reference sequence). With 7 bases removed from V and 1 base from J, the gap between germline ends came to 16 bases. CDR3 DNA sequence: TGTGCCAGCAATCTTCGGTCCAGGTGGAACACCGGGGAGCTGTTTTTT. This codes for CASNLRSRWNTGELFF. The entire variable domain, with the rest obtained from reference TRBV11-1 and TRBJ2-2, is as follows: EAEVAQSPRYKITEKSQAVAFWCDPISGHATLYWYRQILGQGPELLVQFQDESVVDDSQLPKDRFSAERLKGVDSTLKIQPAELGDSAMYLCASNLRSRWNTGELFFGEGSRLTVL.

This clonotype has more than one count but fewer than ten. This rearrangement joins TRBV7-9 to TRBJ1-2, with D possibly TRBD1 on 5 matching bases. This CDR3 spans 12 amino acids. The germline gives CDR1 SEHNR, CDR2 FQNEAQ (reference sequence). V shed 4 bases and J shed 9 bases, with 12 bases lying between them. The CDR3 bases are TGTGCCAGCAGCTCCGGGGGGGGGAGCTACACCTTC. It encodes CASSSGGGSYTF.

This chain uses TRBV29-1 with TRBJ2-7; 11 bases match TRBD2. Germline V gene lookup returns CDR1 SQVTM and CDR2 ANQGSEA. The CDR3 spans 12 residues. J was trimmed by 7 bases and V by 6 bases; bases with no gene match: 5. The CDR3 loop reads CSVFLAGGEQYF. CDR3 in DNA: TGCAGCGTATTCTTAGCGGGAGGGGAGCAGTACTTC.